This T cell receptor (beta chain) comes out of a study of identical twins. TCRdb fed the 5' RACE reads into MiXCR, producing one record per CDR3 protein. The sample carries a few hundred thousand distinct CDR3 sequences, more than 9% recorded once. This clonotype was detected a few times. The length of the CDR3 is 12 residues. The ends lost 6 bases at V and 6 bases at J; junction bases unmatched: 4. Germline V CDR1 and CDR2: MDHEN, SYDVKM. A further study also used this sample, focusing on yellow fever vaccine responses in identical twins.

The clonotype was recovered from a woman aged 18-35 years in good health. V usage is TRBV28 and J usage is TRBJ2-7, with 8 positions matching TRBD1. Sequenced material: PBMCs. The CDR3 DNA follows: TGTGCCAGCAGCCGGACAGGGTTCGAGCAGTACTTC. Encoded protein: CASSRTGFEQYF. Full variable domain (missing parts from reference TRBV28 and TRBJ2-7): DVKVTQSSRYLVKRTGEKVFLECVQDMDHENMFWYRQDPGLGLRLIYFSYDVKMKEKGDIPEGYSVSREKKERFSLILESASTNQTSMYLCASSRTGFEQYFGPGTRLTVT.